This T cell receptor beta chain was captured by sequencing in a study of T cells after yellow fever vaccination. To note about this clonotype: Its antigen remains unknown.

Study findings and constraints: Abundant bulk-derived clonotypes could contaminate FACS-sorted repertoires.

MiXCR was run by TCRdb on the 5' RACE reads, yielding one entry per CDR3 protein. The sample has 99,000 or so distinct CDR3 sequences, 4.5% to 6% seen once. Germline lookup yields CDR1 SGHTA and CDR2 FQGNSA. CDR3 size: 15 residues. V lost 5 bases and J lost 1, with 11 bases in between. This sample comprised CD8+ T cells sorted from PBMCs, obtained 10 days after the yellow fever booster vaccination. V usage is TRBV7-2 and J usage is TRBJ2-2, with D possibly TRBD1 on 6 matching bases. This sequence originates from a man aged 18 to 29 who received the YFV17D yellow fever vaccine. For the CDR3, the DNA is TGTGCCAGCAGCCCGGCCAGGGGGAACACCGGGGAGCTGTTTTTT. Residues: CASSPARGNTGELFF.